Sequencing of this T cell receptor beta chain was carried out in a study of vaccination and CD4 T cells after COVID-19. In the study overall: In culture, cells were exposed to overlapping spike peptides from SARS-CoV-2, HCoV-NL63, HCoV-OC43 and HCoV-229E.

Treatment indicated: approximately 9-day PBMC culture with coronavirus spike peptide pools or control peptides (ViraFEST assay). This CDR3 region has 16 residues. The V segment lost 3 bases and the J segment 0 bases; nucleotides outside the gene matches: 6. Germline assignment: CDR1 KGHDR and CDR2 SFDVKD. The Oncomine TCR Beta short-read assay generated sequence data from the DNA of cultured CD4+ T cells. TCRdb ran MiXCR on the PCR reads and lists one entry per CDR3 protein. The table records some 16,000 distinct CDR3 sequences, about 40% of them present only once. This clonotype appeared a few times. Its antigen is unidentified.

The chain combines TRBV24-1 with TRBJ1-1; 7 nucleotides align to TRBD1. The sequence derives from a human donor who had recovered from COVID-19. The sample comprised CD4+ T cells from blood, cultured in vitro. CDR3 loop: CATSDKKGQMNTEAFF. CDR3 nucleotides: TGTGCCACCAGTGATAAAAAGGGACAGATGAACACTGAAGCTTTCTTT.